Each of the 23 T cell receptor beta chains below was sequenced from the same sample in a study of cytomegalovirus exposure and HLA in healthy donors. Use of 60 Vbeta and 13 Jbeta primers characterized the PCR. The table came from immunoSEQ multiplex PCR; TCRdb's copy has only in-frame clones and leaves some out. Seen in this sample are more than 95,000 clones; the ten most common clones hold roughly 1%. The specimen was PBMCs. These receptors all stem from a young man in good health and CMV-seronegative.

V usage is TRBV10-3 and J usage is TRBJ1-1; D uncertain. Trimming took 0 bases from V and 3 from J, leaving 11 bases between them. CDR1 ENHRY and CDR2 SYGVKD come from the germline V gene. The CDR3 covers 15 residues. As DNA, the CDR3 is TGTGCCATCAGTGAGTCGATCGTCCAGTACACTGAAGCTTTCTTT. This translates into CAISESIVQYTEAFF.

The CDR3 is CASTALSSYNEQFF. The CDR3 DNA is TGTGCCAGCACCGCTTTGAGCTCCTACAATGAGCAGTTCTTC. This chain joins TRBV27 and TRBJ2-1; D ambiguous. Germline V lookup: CDR1 MNHEY, CDR2 SMNVEV (reference sequence). The CDR3 runs to 14 residues. Trimming stripped 7 bases from V and 0 bases from J, with 10 bases between.

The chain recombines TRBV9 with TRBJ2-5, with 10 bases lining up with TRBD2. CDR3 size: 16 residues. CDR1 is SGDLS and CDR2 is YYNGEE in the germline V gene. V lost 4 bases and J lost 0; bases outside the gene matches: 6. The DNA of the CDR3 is TGTGCCAGCAGCCAATTAGCGGGGGGTAACCAAGAGACCCAGTACTTC. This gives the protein CASSQLAGGNQETQYF.

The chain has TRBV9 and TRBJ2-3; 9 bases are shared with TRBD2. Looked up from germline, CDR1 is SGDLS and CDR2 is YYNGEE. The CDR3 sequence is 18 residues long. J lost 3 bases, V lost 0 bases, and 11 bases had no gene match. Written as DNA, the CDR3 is TGTGCCAGCAGCGTAGGATTAGCGGGGGCCCCATTGACAGATACGCAGTATTTT. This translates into CASSVGLAGAPLTDTQYF.

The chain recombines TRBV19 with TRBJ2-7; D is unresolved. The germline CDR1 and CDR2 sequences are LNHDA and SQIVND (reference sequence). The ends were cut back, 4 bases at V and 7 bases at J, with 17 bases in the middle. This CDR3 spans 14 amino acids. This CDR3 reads CASSTQIDIPEQYF. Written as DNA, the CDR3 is TGTGCCAGTAGTACACAGATAGACATCCCTGAGCAGTACTTC.

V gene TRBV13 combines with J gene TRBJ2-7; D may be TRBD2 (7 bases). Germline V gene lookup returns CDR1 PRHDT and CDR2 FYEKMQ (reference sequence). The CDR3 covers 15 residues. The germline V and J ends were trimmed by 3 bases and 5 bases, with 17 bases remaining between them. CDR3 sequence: CASSFRGLNPDEQYF. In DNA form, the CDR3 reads TGTGCCAGCAGCTTCAGGGGACTAAATCCCGACGAGCAGTACTTC.

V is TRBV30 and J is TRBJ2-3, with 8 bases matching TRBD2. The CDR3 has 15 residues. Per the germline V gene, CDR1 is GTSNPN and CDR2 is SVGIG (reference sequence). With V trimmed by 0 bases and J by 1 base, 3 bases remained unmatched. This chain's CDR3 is CAWSVRRGGTDTQYF. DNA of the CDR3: TGTGCCTGGAGTGTAAGGCGGGGGGGCACAGATACGCAGTATTTT.

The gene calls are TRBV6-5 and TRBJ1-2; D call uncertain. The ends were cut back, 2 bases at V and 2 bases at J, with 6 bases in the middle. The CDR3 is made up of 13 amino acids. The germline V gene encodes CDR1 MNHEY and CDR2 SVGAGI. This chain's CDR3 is CASSYSPNYGYTF. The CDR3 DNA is TGTGCCAGCAGTTACAGCCCGAACTATGGCTACACCTTC.

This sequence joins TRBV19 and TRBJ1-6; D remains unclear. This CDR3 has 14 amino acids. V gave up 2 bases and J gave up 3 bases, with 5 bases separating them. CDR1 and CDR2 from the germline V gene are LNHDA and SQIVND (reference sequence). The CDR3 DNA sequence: TGTGCCAGTAGTATACCGGGCTATAATTCACCCCTCCACTTT. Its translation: CASSIPGYNSPLHF.

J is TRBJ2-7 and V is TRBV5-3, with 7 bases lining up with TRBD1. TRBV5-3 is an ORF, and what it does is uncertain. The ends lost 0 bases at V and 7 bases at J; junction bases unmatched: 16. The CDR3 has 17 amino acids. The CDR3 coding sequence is TGTGCCAGAAGCTTGGGTATTCCCAAGGGGGCATCGAGAGAGCAGTACTTC. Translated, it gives CARSLGIPKGASREQYF.

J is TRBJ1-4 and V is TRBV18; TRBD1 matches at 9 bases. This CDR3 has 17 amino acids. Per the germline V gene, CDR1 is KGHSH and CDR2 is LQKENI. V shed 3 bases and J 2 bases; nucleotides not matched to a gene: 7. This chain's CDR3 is CASSPQPTGGTNEKLFF. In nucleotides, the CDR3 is TGTGCCAGCTCACCTCAACCCACAGGGGGCACTAATGAAAAACTGTTTTTT. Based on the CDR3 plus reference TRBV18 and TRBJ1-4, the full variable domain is NAGVMQNPRHLVRRRGQEARLRCSPMKGHSHVYWYRQLPEEGLKFMVYLQKENIIDESGMPKERFSAEFPKEGPSILRIQQVVRGDSAAYFCASSPQPTGGTNEKLFFGSGTQLSVL.

Here the CDR3 reads CASSPGRRIAGRSYEQYF. DNA for the CDR3: TGTGCCAGCTCGCCCGGACGACGAATAGCGGGAAGGTCCTACGAGCAGTACTTC. The chain uses TRBV18 and TRBJ2-7; 8 bases match TRBD2. V dropped 6 bases and J dropped 1; count of bases not matched to a gene: 17. CDR3 length: 18 amino acids. Germline lookup yields CDR1 KGHSH and CDR2 LQKENI.

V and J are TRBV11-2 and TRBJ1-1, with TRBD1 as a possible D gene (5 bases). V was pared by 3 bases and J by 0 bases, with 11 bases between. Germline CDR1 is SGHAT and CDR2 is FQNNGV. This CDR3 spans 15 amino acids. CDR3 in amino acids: CASSFPGGMNTEAFF. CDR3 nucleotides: TGTGCCAGCAGCTTCCCCGGGGGTATGAACACTGAAGCTTTCTTT.

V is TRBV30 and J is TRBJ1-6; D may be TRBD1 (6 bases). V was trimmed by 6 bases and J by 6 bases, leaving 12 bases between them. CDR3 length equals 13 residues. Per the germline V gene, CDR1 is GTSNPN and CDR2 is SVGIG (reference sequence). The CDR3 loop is CACSRGANSPLHF. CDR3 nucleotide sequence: TGTGCCTGCTCTCGGGGGGCTAATTCACCCCTCCACTTT.

Here the CDR3 reads CASSLDEGEGSGANVLTF. The CDR3 region has the DNA TGTGCCAGCAGCTTGGACGAGGGGGAAGGCTCTGGGGCCAACGTCCTGACTTTC. The chain links TRBV5-5 to TRBJ2-6, with a weak D call TRBD1 (6 bases). There are 18 residues in the CDR3. CDR1 SGHKS and CDR2 YYEKEE come from the germline V gene (reference sequence). The V and J ends lost 0 bases and 0 bases respectively, with 13 bases between them.

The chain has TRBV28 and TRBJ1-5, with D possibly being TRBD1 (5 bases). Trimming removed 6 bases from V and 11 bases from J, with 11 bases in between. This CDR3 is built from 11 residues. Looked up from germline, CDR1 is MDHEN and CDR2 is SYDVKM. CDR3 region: CASSPGGAQHF. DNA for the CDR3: TGTGCCAGCAGCCCAGGAGGGGCCCAGCATTTT.

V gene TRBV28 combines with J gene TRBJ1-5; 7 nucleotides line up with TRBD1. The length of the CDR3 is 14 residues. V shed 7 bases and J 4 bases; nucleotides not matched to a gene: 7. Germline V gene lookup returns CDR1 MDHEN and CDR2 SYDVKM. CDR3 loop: CASKSGTDNQPQHF. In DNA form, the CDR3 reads TGTGCCAGCAAATCCGGGACAGATAATCAGCCCCAGCATTTT.

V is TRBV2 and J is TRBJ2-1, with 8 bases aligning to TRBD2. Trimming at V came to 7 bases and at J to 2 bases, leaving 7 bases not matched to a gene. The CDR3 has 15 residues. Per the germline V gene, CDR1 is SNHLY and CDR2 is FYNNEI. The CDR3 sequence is CASTISGTAYNEQFF. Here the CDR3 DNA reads TGTGCCAGCACTATTAGCGGGACCGCCTACAATGAGCAGTTCTTC.

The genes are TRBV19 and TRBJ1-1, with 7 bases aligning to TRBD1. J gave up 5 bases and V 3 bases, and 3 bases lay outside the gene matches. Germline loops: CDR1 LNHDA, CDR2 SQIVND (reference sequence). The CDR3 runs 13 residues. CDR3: CASSMTGNTEAFF. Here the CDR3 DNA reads TGTGCCAGTAGTATGACAGGGAATACTGAAGCTTTCTTT.

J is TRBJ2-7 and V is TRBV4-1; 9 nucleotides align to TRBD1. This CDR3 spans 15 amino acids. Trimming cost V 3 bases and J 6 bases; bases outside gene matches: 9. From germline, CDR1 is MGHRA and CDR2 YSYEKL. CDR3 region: CASSHAGQGAVEQYF. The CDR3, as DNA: TGCGCCAGCAGCCACGCGGGACAGGGAGCAGTCGAGCAGTACTTC.

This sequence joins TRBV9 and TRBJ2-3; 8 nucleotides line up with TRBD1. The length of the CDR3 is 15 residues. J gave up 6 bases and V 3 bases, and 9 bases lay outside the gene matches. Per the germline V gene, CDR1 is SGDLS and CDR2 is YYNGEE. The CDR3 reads CASSARDRQVDTQYF. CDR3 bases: TGTGCCAGCAGCGCCCGGGACAGGCAAGTGGATACGCAGTATTTT.

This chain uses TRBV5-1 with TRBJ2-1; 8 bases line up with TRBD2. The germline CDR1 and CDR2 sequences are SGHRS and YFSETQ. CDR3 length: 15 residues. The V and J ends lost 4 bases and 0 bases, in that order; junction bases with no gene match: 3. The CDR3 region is CASSDGTSSYNEQFF. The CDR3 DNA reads TGCGCCAGCAGCGACGGGACTAGCTCCTACAATGAGCAGTTCTTC. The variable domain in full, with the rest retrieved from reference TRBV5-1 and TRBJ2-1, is KAGVTQTPRYLIKTRGQQVTLSCSPISGHRSVSWYQQTPGQGLQFLFEYFSETQRNKGNFPGRFSGRQFSNSRSEMNVSTLELGDSALYLCASSDGTSSYNEQFFGPGTRLTVL.

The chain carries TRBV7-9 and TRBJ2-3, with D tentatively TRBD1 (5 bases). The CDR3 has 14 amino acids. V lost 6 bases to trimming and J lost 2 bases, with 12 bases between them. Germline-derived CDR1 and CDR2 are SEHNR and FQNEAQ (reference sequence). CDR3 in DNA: TGTGCCAGCAGTCCACGGACACCCACAGATACGCAGTATTTT. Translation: CASSPRTPTDTQYF.